This TCR beta chain stems from a study of Ad26.COV2.S vaccination and SARS-CoV-2 variants. With regard to this clone: The antigen is undetermined.

The table came from immunoSEQ multiplex PCR; TCRdb's copy has only in-frame clones and leaves some out. The sample has 300,000 to 400,000 clones; 92% are singletons. Study findings and constraints: Vaccine recipients had higher spike-specific TCR breadth than placebo recipients.

This clonotype was sampled from a human donor who had recovered from COVID-19. Sequenced here: peripheral blood, sampled after recovery from COVID-19.

The CDR3 spells CASSETTGRDTEAFF. As DNA, the CDR3 is TGTGCCAGCAGTGAAACGACAGGGAGGGACACTGAAGCTTTCTTT. The rearrangement joins TRBV6-1 to TRBJ1-1; 7 bases agree with TRBD1. The germline V gene encodes CDR1 MNHNS and CDR2 SASEGT. Losses at the gene ends were 2 bases for V and 3 bases for J; bases not matched to a gene: 6. The CDR3 is 15 amino acids.